This record looks at one T cell receptor (beta chain) sequence and its context. This entry belongs to a study of regulatory T cells in long-lasting Graves disease. Study information: Newly diagnosed Graves' patients had under 3 months of antithyroid drugs.

The CDR3 is made up of 14 amino acids. From germline, CDR1 is SEHNR and CDR2 FQNEAQ (reference sequence). The V and J ends lost 5 bases and 2 bases, in that order; junction bases with no gene match: 0. Time point defined: newly diagnosed GD, antithyroid drugs for less than 3 months. PBMCs provided the RNA from which the TCR library was made. CDR3 regions were amplified by Arm-PCR using iRepertoire HTBI primers to build TCR beta libraries. TCRdb redid the calling of the multiplex PCR reads with MiXCR, one entry per CDR3 protein. The profile shows roughly 610,000 distinct CDR3 sequences, about 16% of them singletons. The same sample was also used in a study of T cells in Graves' hyperthyroidism and ophthalmopathy. As that study records: The hyperthyroidism patients had all been newly diagnosed, and their disease duration was under 2 months. Their ages ranged from 18 to 65 years. HTBI primers were employed in a first-round RT-PCR of the TCR CDR3.

The input for sequencing was peripheral blood mononuclear cells (PBMCs), taken at new diagnosis, from a patient treated with antithyroid drugs. The clonotype was recovered from a man between 18 and 35 years old with Graves disease. The V call is TRBV7-9, the J call TRBJ2-1; 10 bases map to TRBD2. The CDR3 region is CASSGTSAYNEQFF. CDR3 nucleotides: TGTGCCAGCAGCGGGACTAGCGCCTACAATGAGCAGTTCTTC.